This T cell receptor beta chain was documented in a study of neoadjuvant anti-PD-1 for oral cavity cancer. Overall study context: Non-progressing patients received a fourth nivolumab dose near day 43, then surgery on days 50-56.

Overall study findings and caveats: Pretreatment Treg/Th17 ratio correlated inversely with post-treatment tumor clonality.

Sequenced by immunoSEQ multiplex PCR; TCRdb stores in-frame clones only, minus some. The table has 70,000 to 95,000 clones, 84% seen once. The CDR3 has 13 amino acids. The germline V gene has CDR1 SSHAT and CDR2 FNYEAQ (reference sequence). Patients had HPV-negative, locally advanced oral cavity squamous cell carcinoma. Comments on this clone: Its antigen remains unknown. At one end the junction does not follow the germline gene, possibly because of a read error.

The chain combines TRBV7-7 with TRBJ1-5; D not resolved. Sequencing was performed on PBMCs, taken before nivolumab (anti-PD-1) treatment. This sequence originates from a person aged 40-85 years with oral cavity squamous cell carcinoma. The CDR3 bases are TGTGCTAGCAGCTTAAGGCTCAATCAGCCCCAGCATTTT. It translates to CASSLRLNQPQHF.